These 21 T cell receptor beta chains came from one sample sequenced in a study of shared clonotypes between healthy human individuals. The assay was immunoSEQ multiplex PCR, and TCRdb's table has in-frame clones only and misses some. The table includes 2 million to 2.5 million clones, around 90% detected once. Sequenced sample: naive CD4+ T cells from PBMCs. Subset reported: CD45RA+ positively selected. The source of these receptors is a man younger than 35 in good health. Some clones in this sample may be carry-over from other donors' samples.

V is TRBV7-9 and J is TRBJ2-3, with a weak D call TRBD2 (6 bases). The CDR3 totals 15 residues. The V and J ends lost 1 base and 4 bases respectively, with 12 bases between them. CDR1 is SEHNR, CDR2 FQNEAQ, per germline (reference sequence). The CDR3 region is CASSLDGSGSDTQYF. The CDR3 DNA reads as TGTGCCAGCAGCTTAGACGGGAGTGGGTCAGATACGCAGTATTTT.

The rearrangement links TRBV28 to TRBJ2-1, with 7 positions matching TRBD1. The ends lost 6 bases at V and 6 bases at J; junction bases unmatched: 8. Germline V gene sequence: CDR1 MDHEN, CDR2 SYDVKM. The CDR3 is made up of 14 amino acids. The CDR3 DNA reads TGTGCCAGCAGCCGGGACAGTGGATTCAATGAGCAGTTCTTC. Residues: CASSRDSGFNEQFF.

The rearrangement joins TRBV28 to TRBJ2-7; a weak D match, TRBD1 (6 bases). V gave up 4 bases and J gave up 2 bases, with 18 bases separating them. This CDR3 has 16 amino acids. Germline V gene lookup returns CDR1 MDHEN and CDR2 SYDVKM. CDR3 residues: CASSSPHPDRAYEQYF. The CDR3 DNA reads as TGTGCCAGCAGTTCCCCCCACCCGGACAGAGCCTACGAGCAGTACTTC.

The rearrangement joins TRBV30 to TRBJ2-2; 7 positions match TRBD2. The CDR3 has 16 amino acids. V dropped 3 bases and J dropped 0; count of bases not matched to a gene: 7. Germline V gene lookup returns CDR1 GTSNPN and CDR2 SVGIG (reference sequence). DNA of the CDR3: TGTGCCTGGAGCCTACTAGCGACAGCGAACACCGGGGAGCTGTTTTTT. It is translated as CAWSLLATANTGELFF. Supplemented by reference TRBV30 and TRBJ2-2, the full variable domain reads SQTIHQWPATLVQPVGSPLSLECTVEGTSNPNLYWYRQAAGRGLQLLFYSVGIGQISSEVPQNLSASRPQDRQFILSSKKLLLSDSGFYLCAWSLLATANTGELFFGEGSRLTVL.

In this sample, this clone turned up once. CDR3 in amino acids: CASSSRRGDEEKLFF. As DNA, the CDR3 is TGTGCCAGCAGCTCAAGGAGGGGGGATGAAGAAAAACTGTTTTTT. The gene calls are TRBV7-9 and TRBJ1-4; maybe TRBD1 (6 bases). There are 15 residues in the CDR3. V lost 4 bases and J 8 bases, leaving 17 bases between the germline ends. Looked up from germline, CDR1 is SEHNR and CDR2 is FQNEAQ (reference sequence).

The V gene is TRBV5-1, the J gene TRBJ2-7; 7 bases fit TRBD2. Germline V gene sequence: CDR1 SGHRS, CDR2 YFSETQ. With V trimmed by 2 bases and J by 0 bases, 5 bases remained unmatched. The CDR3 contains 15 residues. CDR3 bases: TGCGCCAGCAGCTTTTCGCCTAGCGGCTCCTACGAGCAGTACTTC. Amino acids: CASSFSPSGSYEQYF.

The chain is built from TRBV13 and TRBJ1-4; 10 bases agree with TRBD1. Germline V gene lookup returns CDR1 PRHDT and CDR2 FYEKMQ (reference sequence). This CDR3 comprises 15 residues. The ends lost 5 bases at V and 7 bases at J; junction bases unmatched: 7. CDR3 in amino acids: CASSPSDRGREKLFF. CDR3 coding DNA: TGTGCCAGCAGCCCAAGTGACAGGGGGCGTGAAAAACTGTTTTTT. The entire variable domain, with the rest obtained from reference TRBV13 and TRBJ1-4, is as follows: AAGVIQSPRHLIKEKRETATLKCYPIPRHDTVYWYQQGPGQDPQFLISFYEKMQSDKGSIPDRFSAQQFSDYHSELNMSSLELGDSALYFCASSPSDRGREKLFFGSGTQLSVL.

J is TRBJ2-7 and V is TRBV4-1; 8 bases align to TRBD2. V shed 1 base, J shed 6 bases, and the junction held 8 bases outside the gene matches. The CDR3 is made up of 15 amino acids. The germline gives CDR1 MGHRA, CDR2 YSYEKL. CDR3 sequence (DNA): TGCGCCAGCAGCCAAGTTGTCGGGAGGGCAGCCGAGCAGTACTTC. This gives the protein CASSQVVGRAAEQYF.

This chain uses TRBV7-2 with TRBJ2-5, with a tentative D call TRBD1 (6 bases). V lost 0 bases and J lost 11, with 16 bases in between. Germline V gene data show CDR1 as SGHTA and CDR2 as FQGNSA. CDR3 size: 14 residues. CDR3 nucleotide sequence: TGTGCCAGCAGCTTAGCTTGGGGGCCGAGAGAGCAGTACTTC. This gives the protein CASSLAWGPREQYF.

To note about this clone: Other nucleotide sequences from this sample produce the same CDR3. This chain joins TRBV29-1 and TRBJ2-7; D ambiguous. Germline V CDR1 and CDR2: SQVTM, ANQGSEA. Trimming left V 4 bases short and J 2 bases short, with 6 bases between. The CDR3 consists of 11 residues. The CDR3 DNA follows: TGCAGCGTTGCAACAGCCTACGAGCAGTACTTC. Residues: CSVATAYEQYF.

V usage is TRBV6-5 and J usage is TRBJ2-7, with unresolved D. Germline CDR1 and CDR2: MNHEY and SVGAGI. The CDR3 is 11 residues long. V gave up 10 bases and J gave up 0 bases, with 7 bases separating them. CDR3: CATMSSYEQYF. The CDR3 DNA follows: TGTGCCACAATGAGCTCCTACGAGCAGTACTTC.

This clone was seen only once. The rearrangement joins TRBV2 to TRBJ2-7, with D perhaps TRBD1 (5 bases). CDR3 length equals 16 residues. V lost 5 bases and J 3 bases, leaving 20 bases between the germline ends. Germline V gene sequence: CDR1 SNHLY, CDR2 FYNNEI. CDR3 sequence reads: CASSLTRQGRHYEQYF. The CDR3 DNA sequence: TGTGCCAGCAGTCTGACGAGGCAGGGAAGGCACTACGAGCAGTACTTC.

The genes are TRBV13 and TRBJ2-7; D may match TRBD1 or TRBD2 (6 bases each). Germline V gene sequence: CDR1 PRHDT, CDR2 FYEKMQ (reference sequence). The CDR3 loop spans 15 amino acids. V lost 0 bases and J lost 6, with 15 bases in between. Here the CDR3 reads CASSLGDPGGLEQYF. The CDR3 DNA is TGTGCCAGCAGCTTAGGGGACCCTGGGGGGCTCGAGCAGTACTTC.

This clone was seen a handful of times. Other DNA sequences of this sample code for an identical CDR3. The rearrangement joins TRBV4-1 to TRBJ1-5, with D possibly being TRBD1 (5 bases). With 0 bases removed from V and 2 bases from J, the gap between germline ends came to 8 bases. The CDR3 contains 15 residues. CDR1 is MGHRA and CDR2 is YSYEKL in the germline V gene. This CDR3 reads CASSQDPGGNQPQHF. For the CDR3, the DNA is TGCGCCAGCAGCCAAGATCCGGGGGGCAATCAGCCCCAGCATTTT.

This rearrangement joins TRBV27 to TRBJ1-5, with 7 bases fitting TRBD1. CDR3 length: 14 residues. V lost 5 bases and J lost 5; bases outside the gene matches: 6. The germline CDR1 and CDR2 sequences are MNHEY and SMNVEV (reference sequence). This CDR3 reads CASSQGGEYQPQHF. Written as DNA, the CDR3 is TGTGCCAGCAGTCAGGGGGGGGAGTATCAGCCCCAGCATTTT.

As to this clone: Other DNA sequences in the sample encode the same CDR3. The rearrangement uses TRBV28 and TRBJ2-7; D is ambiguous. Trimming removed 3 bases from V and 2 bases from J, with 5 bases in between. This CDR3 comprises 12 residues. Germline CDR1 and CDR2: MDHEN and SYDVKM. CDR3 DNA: TGTGCCAGCAGTTTTTCGACCTACGAGCAGTACTTC. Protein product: CASSFSTYEQYF.

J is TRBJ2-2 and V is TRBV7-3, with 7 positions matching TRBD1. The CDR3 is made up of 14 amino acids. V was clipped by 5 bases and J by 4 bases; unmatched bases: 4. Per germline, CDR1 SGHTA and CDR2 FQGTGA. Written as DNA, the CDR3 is TGTGCCAGCAGCCACCCAGGGGGCACCGGGGAGCTGTTTTTT. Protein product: CASSHPGGTGELFF.

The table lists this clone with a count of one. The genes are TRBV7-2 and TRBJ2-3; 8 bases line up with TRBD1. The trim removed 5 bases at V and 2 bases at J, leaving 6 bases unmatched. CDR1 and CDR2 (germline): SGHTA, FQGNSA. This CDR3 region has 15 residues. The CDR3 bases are TGTGCCAGCAGCCAGGGGGCGGGGCACACAGATACGCAGTATTTT. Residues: CASSQGAGHTDTQYF. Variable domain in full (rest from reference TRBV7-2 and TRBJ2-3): GAGVSQSPSNKVTEKGKDVELRCDPISGHTALYWYRQSLGQGLEFLIYFQGNSAPDKSGLPSDRFSAERTGGSVSTLTIQRTQQEDSAVYLCASSQGAGHTDTQYFGPGTRLTVL.

CDR3 protein: CASSYRLNQPQHF. The CDR3 DNA is TGTGCCAGCAGTTACAGGTTGAATCAGCCCCAGCATTTT. The chain recombines TRBV6-5 with TRBJ1-5; D call uncertain. The V gene's germline CDR1 is MNHEY and CDR2 SVGAGI. V dropped 2 bases and J dropped 4 bases, with 6 bases sitting between them. The CDR3 covers 13 residues.

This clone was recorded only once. CDR3 residues: CASSLTASSFGTDTQYF. CDR3 nucleotide sequence: TGTGCCAGCAGCTTAACAGCTAGCAGCTTTGGCACAGATACGCAGTATTTT. This chain uses TRBV7-3 with TRBJ2-3; a possible D gene is TRBD2 (5 bases). Germline loops: CDR1 SGHTA, CDR2 FQGTGA. Trimming removed 0 bases at V and 1 base at J, with 14 bases between. The CDR3 totals 17 residues.

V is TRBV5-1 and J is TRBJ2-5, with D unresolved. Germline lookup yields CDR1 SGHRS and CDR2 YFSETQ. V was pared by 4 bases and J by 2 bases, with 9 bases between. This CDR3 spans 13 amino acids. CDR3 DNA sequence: TGCGCCAGCAGCCCCCTGATACAAGAGACCCAGTACTTC. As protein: CASSPLIQETQYF.